The 25 T cell receptor beta chains presented below share a single source sample, sequenced in a study of metastatic and nonmetastatic thyroid tumors. No treatment had been given to any patient before thyroid surgery. TCRdb re-clonotyped the PCR reads via MiXCR. The table records about 24,000 clones, around 20% of them present only once. The sample taken for sequencing was blood. The receptors stem from a male donor with papillary thyroid cancer or a benign thyroid nodule (not recorded which). Some clones in this sample may be carry-over from other donors' samples.

In its sample, this clone was seen many times. V is TRBV6-1 and J is TRBJ1-5; D uncertain. Germline V lookup: CDR1 MNHNS, CDR2 SASEGT. Trimming took off 6 bases at V and 2 bases at J, with 14 bases between the two ends. The CDR3 totals 15 residues. CDR3 coding DNA: TGTGCCAGCAGCCTCGAAGGGTCGGGCAATCAGCCCCAGCATTTT. Protein sequence: CASSLEGSGNQPQHF.

This clone was found many times. V is TRBV11-2 and J is TRBJ1-2, with 8 bases lining up with TRBD1. V shed 5 bases and J 3 bases; nucleotides not matched to a gene: 8. This CDR3 comprises 15 residues. Germline lookup yields CDR1 SGHAT and CDR2 FQNNGV. CDR3 coding DNA: TGTGCCAGCAGCCCCGGACAGGGAGAGCACTATGGCTACACCTTC. It is translated as CASSPGQGEHYGYTF. The full variable domain, in which reference TRBV11-2 and TRBJ1-2 provide the parts outside the CDR3, is EAGVAQSPRYKIIEKRQSVAFWCNPISGHATLYWYQQILGQGPKLLIQFQNNGVVDDSQLPKDRFSAERLKGVDSTLKIQPAKLEDSAVYLCASSPGQGEHYGYTFGSGTRLTVV.

This clone was detected only a few times. The chain combines TRBV9 with TRBJ1-2; the D gene is possibly TRBD1 (5 bases). The CDR3 sequence is 12 residues long. Deletions cut 3 bases from V and 2 bases from J, with 5 bases between. The germline V gene encodes CDR1 SGDLS and CDR2 YYNGEE. The CDR3 protein is CASSAGNYGYTF. The CDR3 DNA follows: TGTGCCAGCAGCGCAGGGAACTATGGCTACACCTTC.

The chain links TRBV7-8 to TRBJ1-2; D may be TRBD1 (6 bases). Trimming shortened V by 1 base and J by 5 bases, and 20 bases separated the two germline ends. Germline V lookup: CDR1 SGHVS, CDR2 FQNEAQ. The CDR3 is made up of 17 amino acids. The CDR3 region is CASSLDGQSTGRYGYTF. CDR3 nucleotides: TGTGCCAGCAGCTTAGACGGACAGTCCACCGGTCGATATGGCTACACCTTC.

This clone was seen more than once but under ten times. This may be a read error: a much more frequent sequence differs by one nucleotide. The J gene is TRBJ1-2, the V gene TRBV29-1; D is ambiguous. V lost 2 bases to trimming and J lost 5 bases, with 9 bases between them. CDR1 is SQVTM and CDR2 is ANQGSEA in the germline V gene. This CDR3 region has 12 residues. The CDR3 sequence is CSVERRQYGYTF. CDR3 in DNA: TGCAGCGTTGAAAGAAGGCAATATGGCTACACCTTC.

The table lists this clone with many counts. The rearrangement links TRBV30 to TRBJ2-2; D call uncertain. Germline V gives CDR1 GTSNPN, CDR2 SVGIG (reference sequence). V was pared by 1 base and J by 8 bases, with 26 bases between. CDR3 length equals 18 residues. The CDR3 protein is CAWSGRPGRKKYGGELFF. CDR3 bases: TGTGCCTGGAGTGGGCGGCCCGGCAGGAAAAAGTACGGTGGGGAGCTGTTTTTT.

The chain joins TRBV11-2 to TRBJ2-7; no firm D call. This CDR3 has 12 residues. Germline CDR1 reads SGHAT; CDR2 reads FQNNGV. The V end was cut by 7 bases, the J end by 6 bases, with 13 bases between. The CDR3 DNA is TGTGCCAGCAACTTCGCCCCCGTCGAGCAGTACTTC. This encodes CASNFAPVEQYF.

In its sample, this clone was seen a few times. This rearrangement joins TRBV19 to TRBJ1-3; 7 nucleotides match TRBD1. Trimming at V came to 7 bases and at J to 4 bases, leaving 10 bases not matched to a gene. The germline V gene encodes CDR1 LNHDA and CDR2 SQIVND (reference sequence). This CDR3 region has 15 residues. CDR3 DNA: TGTGCCAGTACCCTCCAGGGACAGCCGGGAAACACCATATATTTT. Its protein product is CASTLQGQPGNTIYF.

Concerning this clone: This could be a read error, since a much larger clone is one nucleotide away. The chain is built from TRBV20-1 and TRBJ2-7; unclear D gene. V was trimmed by 5 bases and J by 2 bases, leaving 13 bases between them. This CDR3 comprises 13 residues. Looked up from germline, CDR1 is DFQATT and CDR2 is SNEGSKA (reference sequence). DNA for the CDR3: TGCAGTGCTTGGGTTGGAGCCACCTACGAGCAGTACTTC. Its translation is CSAWVGATYEQYF.

This clone was detected many times. This sequence joins TRBV7-3 and TRBJ2-1; the D is unclear. Deletions cut 4 bases from V and 10 bases from J, with 8 bases between. This CDR3 has 11 residues. Germline CDR1 is SGHTA and CDR2 is FQGTGA. CDR3 in DNA: TGTGCCAGCAGCTACGGAGAGGAGCAGTTCTTC. Its protein product is CASSYGEEQFF.

This clone was picked up many times. Given a much more abundant clone one base away, this may be a read error. The V and J genes are TRBV6-2 or TRBV6-3 and TRBJ1-5, with D possibly being TRBD1 (6 bases). The germline CDR1 and CDR2 sequences are MNHEY and SVGEGT. The CDR3 has 13 amino acids. The V end was cut by 4 bases, the J end by 9 bases, with 13 bases between. The CDR3 DNA follows: TGTGCCAGCAGTTGGGGGCGGACGGTGCCCCAGCATTTT. It specifies CASSWGRTVPQHF.

Ten or more counts support this clone. The gene calls are TRBV11-2 and TRBJ2-1; D tentatively fits TRBD1 or TRBD2 (5 bases each). V lost 3 bases and J lost 5, with 11 bases in between. Per germline, CDR1 SGHAT and CDR2 FQNNGV. CDR3 length: 14 residues. This CDR3 reads CASSFGDGHNEQFF. The CDR3 nucleotides read TGTGCCAGCAGCTTCGGGGACGGACACAATGAGCAGTTCTTC.

In regard to this clone: As the CDR3 is not closed by the conserved phenylalanine or tryptophan, this likely results from a read error. The chain couples TRBV5-6 to TRBJ1-1, with a weak D call TRBD1 (5 bases). V was clipped by 4 bases and J by 1 base, with 17 bases between them. Germline V gene sequence: CDR1 SGHDT, CDR2 YYEEEE. The CDR3 length is 16 residues. CDR3 residues: CASSRTLGSPNTEAFL. In DNA form, the CDR3 reads TGTGCCAGCAGCCGGACATTGGGGTCTCCGAACACTGAAGCTTTCCTT.

Ten or more counts support this clone. The chain employs TRBV5-1 and TRBJ2-2; TRBD1 agrees at 9 bases. The CDR3 extends over 16 amino acids. V shed 6 bases, J shed 1 base, and the junction held 7 bases outside the gene matches. The germline CDR1 and CDR2 sequences are SGHRS and YFSETQ. CDR3 sequence (DNA): TGCGCCAGCAACCCCCTGACAGGGGGGAACACCGGGGAGCTGTTTTTT. Translating gives CASNPLTGGNTGELFF.

This clone was counted many times. This chain joins TRBV5-1 and TRBJ2-7; 12 nucleotides align to TRBD2. Trimming removed 7 bases from V and 2 bases from J; junction bases left unmatched: 7. The CDR3 totals 15 residues. Germline CDR1 SGHRS, CDR2 YFSETQ. CDR3 nucleotides: TGCGCCAGCCACCGGACTAGCGGGGAGACCTACGAGCAGTACTTC. Translated: CASHRTSGETYEQYF.

At least ten counts were recorded for this clone. CDR3 sequence reads: CAWEPGPNTEAFF. The DNA for the CDR3 is TGTGCCTGGGAACCGGGACCGAACACTGAAGCTTTCTTT. V and J are TRBV30 and TRBJ1-1, with D maybe TRBD1 (5 bases). In germline, CDR1 is GTSNPN, CDR2 SVGIG (reference sequence). The ends were cut back, 5 bases at V and 1 base at J, with 11 bases in the middle. This CDR3 spans 13 amino acids.

The sample holds a few counts of this clone. This sequence joins TRBV12-3 or TRBV12-4 and TRBJ1-1; D is perhaps TRBD1 (6 bases). The CDR3 covers 14 residues. V was pared by 6 bases and J by 4 bases, with 15 bases between. CDR3 loop: CASRTSGAPTEAFF. CDR3 DNA: TGTGCCAGCAGGACCTCAGGGGCACCCACTGAAGCTTTCTTT.

In its sample, this clone was seen a few times. This sequence may be a read error, since a much larger clone differs from it by one base. V is TRBV11-2 and J is TRBJ2-3; D tentatively fits TRBD1 or TRBD2 (6 bases each). The ends were cut back, 6 bases at V and 4 bases at J, with 11 bases in the middle. The V gene's germline CDR1 is SGHAT and CDR2 FQNNGV. The CDR3 runs to 13 residues. The CDR3 sequence is CASRLRGADTQYF. CDR3 nucleotides: TGTGCCAGCAGATTAAGGGGGGCAGATACGCAGTATTTT.

This rearrangement joins TRBV20-1 to TRBJ2-7; TRBD2 is a possible D gene (6 bases). Germline CDR1 and CDR2: DFQATT and SNEGSKA (reference sequence). There are 14 residues in the CDR3. V was pared by 6 bases and J by 2 bases, with 17 bases between. The chain's CDR3 is CSAPSPGSAYEQYF. CDR3 in DNA: TGCAGTGCCCCGTCCCCCGGGAGCGCCTACGAGCAGTACTTC.

The chain recombines TRBV30 with TRBJ1-2; no clear D. The CDR3 runs 12 residues. CDR1 GTSNPN and CDR2 SVGIG come from the germline V gene (reference sequence). Trimming left V 4 bases short and J 8 bases short, with 14 bases between. The CDR3 DNA is TGTGCCTGGACCACCCAGTCCTCGGGCTACACCTTC. Amino acids: CAWTTQSSGYTF. Filled out from reference TRBV30 and TRBJ1-2, the complete variable domain reads SQTIHQWPATLVQPVGSPLSLECTVEGTSNPNLYWYRQAAGRGLQLLFYSVGIGQISSEVPQNLSASRPQDRQFILSSKKLLLSDSGFYLCAWTTQSSGYTFGSGTRLTVV.

The rearrangement joins TRBV30 to TRBJ1-4; TRBD1 matches 11 bases. The CDR3 is 13 amino acids. Unmatched junction bases numbered 4, after V lost 5 bases and J lost 8 bases. Germline CDR1 GTSNPN, CDR2 SVGIG (reference sequence). The CDR3 nucleotides are TGTGCCTGGGACCGGGACAGGGGGGAAAAACTGTTTTTT. Its protein is CAWDRDRGEKLFF.

This clone was recorded many times. The chain recombines TRBV3-1 with TRBJ1-4; tentative D call: TRBD1 (5 bases). Germline loops: CDR1 LGHDT, CDR2 YNNKEL (reference sequence). Trimming removed 4 bases at V and 8 bases at J, with 17 bases between. CDR3 size: 15 residues. Here the CDR3 DNA reads TGTGCCAGCAGCCCAACAGTTGGGACTGGAGAAAAACTGTTTTTT. Its translation is CASSPTVGTGEKLFF. The full variable domain, with the rest looked up from reference TRBV3-1 and TRBJ1-4, is DTAVSQTPKYLVTQMGNDKSIKCEQNLGHDTMYWYKQDSKKFLKIMFSYNNKELIINETVPNRFSPKSPDKAHLNLHINSLELGDSAVYFCASSPTVGTGEKLFFGSGTQLSVL.

This clone appeared many times. The genes are TRBV19 and TRBJ1-1, with TRBD1 matching 7 bases. V dropped 5 bases and J dropped 4; count of bases not matched to a gene: 10. The germline V gene encodes CDR1 LNHDA and CDR2 SQIVND (reference sequence). The CDR3 extends over 15 amino acids. The CDR3 DNA reads TGTGCCAGTAGTCCTATCGACAGGGAGGGCACTGAAGCTTTCTTT. Its protein is CASSPIDREGTEAFF.

This CDR3 is CAWSVPGTSGRYKFF. The DNA for the CDR3 is TGTGCCTGGAGTGTACCAGGGACTAGCGGGAGGTATAAGTTCTTC. The chain joins TRBV30 to TRBJ2-1, with TRBD2 matching over 15 bases. V shed 0 bases and J 14 bases; nucleotides not matched to a gene: 8. The CDR3 loop spans 15 amino acids. Germline CDR1 GTSNPN, CDR2 SVGIG (reference sequence).

The chain has TRBV20-1 and TRBJ2-2; possibly TRBD2 for D (6 bases). Germline V lookup: CDR1 DFQATT, CDR2 SNEGSKA (reference sequence). Deletions cut 6 bases from V and 0 bases from J, with 11 bases between. The CDR3 runs to 14 residues. The CDR3 DNA reads TGCAGTGCGGGGTCTAGCGCGAACACCGGGGAGCTGTTTTTT. The encoded protein is CSAGSSANTGELFF.